This T cell receptor beta chain appears in the sequencing data of a study of CD8 T cells in Susac syndrome. The RNA input was about 0.5 to 1 ug, and it was reverse transcribed with random hexamers. TCRdb analysed the immunoSEQ multiplex PCR reads with MiXCR anew, one entry per CDR3 protein. The table records some 200,000 distinct CDR3 sequences, about 95% of them present only once. Germline V lookup: CDR1 MNHEY, CDR2 SVGAGI. V lost 5 bases and J lost 0, with 10 bases in between. There are 14 residues in the CDR3. This receptor was taken from a human donor with multiple sclerosis. What was sequenced was CD4+ T cells from PBMCs. The J gene is TRBJ2-5, the V gene TRBV6-5; the D is unclear. The CDR3 DNA is TGTGCCAGCAGTGAGAGATCGTACCAAGAGACCCAGTACTTC. It codes for CASSERSYQETQYF.